Each of the 31 T cell receptor beta chains below was sequenced from the same sample in a study of blood T cell repertoires in COVID-19. Profiled with immunoSEQ multiplex PCR; TCRdb holds only in-frame clones, not every one. The sample holds roughly 330,000 clones, 87% seen once. Sequenced material: PBMCs or T cells enriched from blood (not recorded which). The receptors come from a woman in her 30s who had recovered from COVID-19.

The V call is TRBV4-2, the J call TRBJ2-1; TRBD1 matches at 7 bases. The CDR3 spans 15 residues. Looked up from germline, CDR1 is LGHNA and CDR2 is YNFKEQ. V trimming: 8 bases; J trimming: 4 bases; junction bases outside the gene matches: 11. CDR3 sequence (DNA): TGTGCCAGCGGACCAGACAGGGATGTGTACAATGAGCAGTTCTTC. Translated, it gives CASGPDRDVYNEQFF.

This clone occurred a few times. The V and J genes are TRBV18 and TRBJ1-2; D uncertain. The CDR3 totals 15 residues. The germline gives CDR1 KGHSH, CDR2 LQKENI. The V end was cut by 6 bases, the J end by 1 base, with 15 bases between. CDR3 region: CASSPEGRSNYGYTF. Here the CDR3 DNA reads TGTGCCAGCTCCCCAGAGGGCCGAAGTAACTATGGCTACACCTTC. Full variable domain (rest looked up from reference TRBV18 and TRBJ1-2): NAGVMQNPRHLVRRRGQEARLRCSPMKGHSHVYWYRQLPEEGLKFMVYLQKENIIDESGMPKERFSAEFPKEGPSILRIQQVVRGDSAAYFCASSPEGRSNYGYTFGSGTRLTVV.

As concerns this clone: The same CDR3 also results from other DNA sequences found in this sample. The V and J genes are TRBV5-1 and TRBJ1-2; 8 positions agree with TRBD1. J lost 7 bases, V lost 1 base, and 3 bases had no gene match. The CDR3 runs to 13 residues. In germline, CDR1 is SGHRS, CDR2 YFSETQ. The CDR3 nucleotides are TGCGCCAGCAGCTTGCAGGGGGCGGGTGGCTACACCTTC. This gives the protein CASSLQGAGGYTF. The variable domain in full, with the rest retrieved from reference TRBV5-1 and TRBJ1-2, is KAGVTQTPRYLIKTRGQQVTLSCSPISGHRSVSWYQQTPGQGLQFLFEYFSETQRNKGNFPGRFSGRQFSNSRSEMNVSTLELGDSALYLCASSLQGAGGYTFGSGTRLTVV.

V gene TRBV7-3 combines with J gene TRBJ1-1; D remains unclear. CDR1 is SGHTA, CDR2 FQGTGA, per germline. The ends were cut back, 5 bases at V and 1 base at J, with 8 bases in the middle. The CDR3 has 13 residues. The CDR3 DNA is TGTGCCAGCAGCCCAAACACGAACACTGAAGCTTTCTTT. Translating gives CASSPNTNTEAFF.

The rearrangement links TRBV4-3 to TRBJ2-7; 10 nucleotides agree with TRBD1. Per the germline V gene, CDR1 is LGHNA and CDR2 is YSLEER. This CDR3 has 16 residues. V shed 0 bases and J 4 bases; nucleotides not matched to a gene: 6. In DNA form, the CDR3 reads TGCGCCAGCAGCCAAGAGCTATGGGACAGGGGTTACGAGCAGTACTTC. Amino acids: CASSQELWDRGYEQYF.

The chain carries TRBV7-9 and TRBJ2-3; perhaps TRBD2 as D (7 bases). Germline-derived CDR1 and CDR2 are SEHNR and FQNEAQ (reference sequence). V lost 1 base and J 2 bases, leaving 10 bases between the germline ends. The CDR3 runs to 15 residues. This CDR3 is CASSLDGGPTDTQYF. CDR3 DNA sequence: TGTGCCAGCAGCTTAGACGGGGGGCCCACAGATACGCAGTATTTT.

This clone was found once. The V gene is TRBV7-9, the J gene TRBJ2-7; 11 nucleotides agree with TRBD1. With V trimmed by 5 bases and J by 3 bases, 6 bases remained unmatched. In germline, CDR1 is SEHNR, CDR2 FQNEAQ (reference sequence). This CDR3 contains 15 residues. The DNA of the CDR3 is TGTGCCAGCAGCCGTCCGGGACAGGGGGTCTACGAGCAGTACTTC. Encoded protein: CASSRPGQGVYEQYF.

The chain has TRBV19 and TRBJ1-1; D is possibly TRBD1 (6 bases). Trimming stripped 6 bases from V and 1 base from J, with 12 bases between. Germline V gene sequence: CDR1 LNHDA, CDR2 SQIVND (reference sequence). The CDR3 consists of 14 residues. CDR3 DNA sequence: TGTGCCAGTAGCAGGGGACGGACGAACACTGAAGCTTTCTTT. Encoded protein: CASSRGRTNTEAFF.

Here the CDR3 DNA reads TGTGCCAGCAGCCAAGTTAGCGGGGGGGGCACAGATACGCAGTATTTT. Protein: CASSQVSGGGTDTQYF. J is TRBJ2-3 and V is TRBV4-2; 11 bases are a match to TRBD2. Unmatched junction bases numbered 1, after V lost 1 base and J lost 1 base. The V gene's germline CDR1 is LGHNA and CDR2 YNFKEQ. This CDR3 contains 16 residues.

The chain joins TRBV5-1 to TRBJ1-3, with TRBD1 matching 8 bases. This CDR3 contains 14 residues. Germline V gene data show CDR1 as SGHRS and CDR2 as YFSETQ. V dropped 5 bases and J dropped 4; count of bases not matched to a gene: 5. CDR3 protein: CASRTGTGGNTIYF. DNA of the CDR3: TGCGCCAGCAGAACTGGGACAGGCGGAAACACCATATATTTT. The full variable domain, its missing parts supplied by reference TRBV5-1 and TRBJ1-3, is KAGVTQTPRYLIKTRGQQVTLSCSPISGHRSVSWYQQTPGQGLQFLFEYFSETQRNKGNFPGRFSGRQFSNSRSEMNVSTLELGDSALYLCASRTGTGGNTIYFGEGSWLTVV.

This chain links TRBV5-4 with TRBJ2-7; TRBD2 might be the D (7 bases). Trimming removed 4 bases at V and 0 bases at J, with 20 bases between. CDR3 length: 17 amino acids. The germline gives CDR1 SGHNT, CDR2 YYREEE (reference sequence). CDR3 nucleotides: TGTGCCAGCAGCCGACGGAGCGGGACACCTTTCTCCTACGAGCAGTACTTC. Translated: CASSRRSGTPFSYEQYF.

This rearrangement joins TRBV5-6 to TRBJ1-4; a weak D match, TRBD1 (5 bases). The CDR3 sequence is 16 residues long. V was trimmed by 2 bases and J by 3 bases, leaving 14 bases between them. Germline-derived CDR1 and CDR2 are SGHDT and YYEEEE. The CDR3 loop reads CASSFGQGWSNEKLFF. The CDR3 bases are TGTGCCAGCAGCTTTGGGCAGGGTTGGTCTAATGAAAAACTGTTTTTT.

The chain has TRBV4-3 and TRBJ1-2; D possibly corresponds to TRBD1 (6 bases). The germline gives CDR1 LGHNA, CDR2 YSLEER. The CDR3 extends over 16 amino acids. The germline V and J ends were trimmed by 0 bases and 3 bases, with 14 bases remaining between them. The CDR3 reads CASSQDRTRGYYGYTF. CDR3 bases: TGCGCCAGCAGCCAAGATCGGACCAGGGGATACTATGGCTACACCTTC.

The CDR3 protein is CASRLGTYSPLHF. Here the CDR3 DNA reads TGTGCCAGCAGACTCGGGACATATTCACCCCTCCACTTT. The chain is built from TRBV12-3 or TRBV12-4 and TRBJ1-6, with D possibly being TRBD1 (6 bases). V lost 6 bases and J lost 8, with 11 bases in between. The CDR3 is 13 residues long.

This clone was recorded only once. The V gene is TRBV7-9, the J gene TRBJ2-2; no clear D gene. Germline V CDR1 and CDR2: SEHNR, FQNEAQ (reference sequence). This CDR3 spans 16 amino acids. V was pared by 0 bases and J by 1 base, with 9 bases between. In nucleotides, the CDR3 is TGTGCCAGCAGCTTAGCGGCTGCAGGGAACACCGGGGAGCTGTTTTTT. Translation: CASSLAAAGNTGELFF.

This clone appeared a single time. The rearrangement uses TRBV5-4 and TRBJ2-1, with TRBD2 matching over 10 bases. The CDR3 consists of 16 residues. Germline CDR1 is SGHNT and CDR2 is YYREEE (reference sequence). V was clipped by 4 bases and J by 6 bases; unmatched bases: 10. DNA for the CDR3: TGTGCCAGCAGCAGTGTAGCGGGGGGCCATAGCAATGAGCAGTTCTTC. Its protein is CASSSVAGGHSNEQFF.

The chain has TRBV7-3 and TRBJ2-5, with D perhaps matching TRBD2 (6 bases). The V gene's germline CDR1 is SGHTA and CDR2 FQGTGA. V was clipped by 5 bases and J by 5 bases, with 21 bases between them. CDR3 length: 16 residues. CDR3 region: CASSPRGGTVGETQYF. The CDR3 DNA is TGTGCCAGCAGCCCACGGGGCGGGACGGTGGGGGAGACCCAGTACTTC.

As to this clone: Distinct nucleotide sequences in the sample also encode this CDR3. The J gene is TRBJ1-2, the V gene TRBV5-1; 9 positions agree with TRBD1. In germline, CDR1 is SGHRS, CDR2 YFSETQ. After removal of 4 bases from V and 1 base from J, the junction contained 2 bases not matched to a gene. This CDR3 comprises 14 residues. The CDR3 coding sequence is TGCGCCAGCAGCCCGGACAGGGGTAACTATGGCTACACCTTC. Its protein is CASSPDRGNYGYTF.

V usage is TRBV9 and J usage is TRBJ2-4, with a weak D call TRBD1 (5 bases). The CDR3 is made up of 14 amino acids. V shed 0 bases and J shed 6 bases, with 10 bases lying between them. CDR1 and CDR2 from the germline V gene are SGDLS and YYNGEE. The DNA of the CDR3 is TGTGCCAGCAGCGTAGCTCTAGACAGAAACATTCAGTACTTC. Residues: CASSVALDRNIQYF. The full variable domain, its missing parts supplied by reference TRBV9 and TRBJ2-4, is DSGVTQTPKHLITATGQRVTLRCSPRSGDLSVYWYQQSLDQGLQFLIQYYNGEERAKGNILERFSAQQFPDLHSELNLSSLELGDSALYFCASSVALDRNIQYFGAGTRLSVL.

The gene calls are TRBV10-1 and TRBJ1-1, with D perhaps TRBD1 (5 bases). The length of the CDR3 is 13 residues. Trimming cost V 0 bases and J 10 bases, with 12 bases left between them. CDR1 is WNHNN and CDR2 is SYGVQD in the germline V gene (reference sequence). Here the CDR3 DNA reads TGCGCCAGCAGTGAGTCTGTCGCCGGGGGAGCTTTCTTT. Its translation: CASSESVAGGAFF.

The rearrangement joins TRBV3-1 (or the pseudogene TRBV3-2) to TRBJ1-1; no reliable D call. Trimming removed 0 bases at V and 5 bases at J, with 4 bases between. Germline loops: CDR1 LGHDT, CDR2 YNNKEL (reference sequence). This CDR3 comprises 12 residues. CDR3 residues: CASSQESTEAFF. The CDR3, as DNA: TGTGCCAGCAGCCAAGAATCGACTGAAGCTTTCTTT.

The chain links TRBV18 to TRBJ2-6; 8 nucleotides line up with TRBD1. Germline-derived CDR1 and CDR2 are KGHSH and LQKENI. V dropped 3 bases and J dropped 1; count of bases not matched to a gene: 14. This CDR3 has 20 residues. DNA for the CDR3: TGTGCCAGCTCACCGACCCGGACAGGGCTCCGAGATTCTGGGGCCAACGTCCTGACTTTC. As protein: CASSPTRTGLRDSGANVLTF.

The rearrangement joins TRBV7-9 to TRBJ2-3; 7 bases match TRBD2. This CDR3 spans 12 amino acids. V lost 4 bases and J lost 8; bases outside the gene matches: 3. The germline V gene has CDR1 SEHNR and CDR2 FQNEAQ (reference sequence). CDR3 sequence reads: CASSSLAGTQYF. CDR3 bases: TGTGCCAGCAGCTCCTTAGCGGGTACGCAGTATTTT.

J is TRBJ2-1 and V is TRBV5-4, with 12 positions matching TRBD2. Germline-derived CDR1 and CDR2 are SGHNT and YYREEE (reference sequence). With 1 base clipped from V and 8 bases from J, the junction kept 4 bases outside the gene matches. The CDR3 loop spans 15 amino acids. The chain's CDR3 is CASSLTSGGYDEQFF. The CDR3 DNA follows: TGTGCCAGCAGCTTGACTAGCGGGGGGTATGATGAGCAGTTCTTC.

This rearrangement joins TRBV9 to TRBJ1-5; D gene unclear. Germline values: CDR1 SGDLS, CDR2 YYNGEE. The CDR3 runs to 15 residues. V was shortened by 3 bases and J by 4 bases, with 14 bases between the two germline ends. CDR3 protein: CASSAGLQPNQPQHF. For the CDR3, the DNA is TGTGCCAGCAGCGCAGGACTGCAGCCGAATCAGCCCCAGCATTTT.

The chain combines TRBV2 with TRBJ1-2, with D perhaps TRBD1 (5 bases). The V end lost 8 bases, the J end lost 4 bases, and 11 bases lay between the germline ends. Germline V gene data show CDR1 as SNHLY and CDR2 as FYNNEI. This CDR3 is 12 amino acids long. CDR3 loop: CASSQGGYGYTF. The DNA for the CDR3 is TGTGCCAGCTCCCAGGGTGGCTATGGCTACACCTTC.

V gene TRBV11-2 combines with J gene TRBJ1-1, with D possibly being TRBD1 (5 bases). This CDR3 comprises 16 residues. The V and J ends lost 3 bases and 5 bases respectively, with 19 bases between them. Per germline, CDR1 SGHAT and CDR2 FQNNGV. The CDR3 DNA follows: TGTGCCAGCAGCTTCCTCGGAGGATGGGGGGGGACTGAAGCTTTCTTT. As protein: CASSFLGGWGGTEAFF.

This clone was seen only a few times. The rearrangement links TRBV27 to TRBJ1-6; D unclear. Germline lookup yields CDR1 MNHEY and CDR2 SMNVEV (reference sequence). V was pared by 1 base and J by 10 bases, with 20 bases between. The CDR3 spans 17 residues. The chain's CDR3 is CASSLYPPRARGSPLHF. Here the CDR3 DNA reads TGTGCCAGCAGTTTATACCCCCCCCGGGCGCGGGGATCACCCCTCCACTTT.

This clone was seen once. The rearrangement uses TRBV7-2 and TRBJ2-7; TRBD2 is a possible D gene (5 bases). V lost 5 bases and J lost 0, with 14 bases in between. The CDR3 totals 15 residues. Germline loops: CDR1 SGHTA, CDR2 FQGNSA. The CDR3 loop reads CASSQGGESSYEQYF. Here the CDR3 DNA reads TGTGCCAGCAGCCAAGGTGGGGAGAGCTCCTACGAGCAGTACTTC. Filled out from reference TRBV7-2 and TRBJ2-7, the complete variable domain reads GAGVSQSPSNKVTEKGKDVELRCDPISGHTALYWYRQSLGQGLEFLIYFQGNSAPDKSGLPSDRFSAERTGGSVSTLTIQRTQQEDSAVYLCASSQGGESSYEQYFGPGTRLTVT.

This chain joins TRBV24-1 and TRBJ1-5, with D uncertain. Trimming stripped 4 bases from V and 4 bases from J, with 16 bases between. This CDR3 comprises 16 residues. The V gene's germline CDR1 is KGHDR and CDR2 SFDVKD. The CDR3 loop reads CATSDRRTSGNQPQHF. In nucleotides, the CDR3 is TGTGCCACCAGTGACCGACGGACTAGTGGTAATCAGCCCCAGCATTTT.

The CDR3 spells CSVGAGTGRTEAFF. CDR3 nucleotides: TGCAGCGTTGGGGCCGGGACAGGACGCACTGAAGCTTTCTTT. V usage is TRBV29-1 and J usage is TRBJ1-1; 8 bases are shared with TRBD1. V lost 4 bases, J lost 4 bases, and 8 bases stayed unmatched. The CDR3 runs to 14 residues. Germline CDR1 SQVTM, CDR2 ANQGSEA. The complete variable domain, with remaining parts taken from reference TRBV29-1 and TRBJ1-1, reads SAVISQKPSRDICQRGTSLTIQCQVDSQVTMMFWYRQQPGQSLTLIATANQGSEATYESGFVIDKFPISRPNLTFSTLTVSNMSPEDSSIYLCSVGAGTGRTEAFFGQGTRLTVV.